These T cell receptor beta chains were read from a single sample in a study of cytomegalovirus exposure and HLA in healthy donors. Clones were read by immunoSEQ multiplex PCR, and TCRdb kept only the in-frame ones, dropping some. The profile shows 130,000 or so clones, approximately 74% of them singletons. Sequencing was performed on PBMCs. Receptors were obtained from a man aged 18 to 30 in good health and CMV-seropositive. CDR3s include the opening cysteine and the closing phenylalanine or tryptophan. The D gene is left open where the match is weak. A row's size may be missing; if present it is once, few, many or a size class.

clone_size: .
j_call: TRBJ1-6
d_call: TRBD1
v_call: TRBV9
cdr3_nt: TGTGCCAGCAGCATCCTACAGGGGGATTCACCCCTCCACTTT
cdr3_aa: CASSILQGDSPLHF

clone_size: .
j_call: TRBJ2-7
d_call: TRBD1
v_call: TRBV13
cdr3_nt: TGTGCCAGTCAGGGGGTAGGGACAGGGTTAGACGAGCAGTACTTC
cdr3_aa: CASQGVGTGLDEQYF

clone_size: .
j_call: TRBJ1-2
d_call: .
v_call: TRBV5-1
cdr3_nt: TGCGCCAGCGGCATTGACAGCGACTATGGCTACACCTTC
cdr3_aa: CASGIDSDYGYTF

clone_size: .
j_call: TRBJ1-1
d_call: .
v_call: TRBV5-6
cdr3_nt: TGTGCCAGCACCTCAGGGATGAACACTGAAGCTTTCTTT
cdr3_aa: CASTSGMNTEAFF

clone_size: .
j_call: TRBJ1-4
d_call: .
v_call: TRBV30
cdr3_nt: TGTGCCTGGAGTGCCGGGGGAGAAAAACTGTTTTTT
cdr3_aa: CAWSAGGEKLFF

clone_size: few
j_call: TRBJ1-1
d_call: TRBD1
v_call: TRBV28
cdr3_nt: TGTGCCAGTCGTATTGACAGGGTAAACACTGAAGCTTTCTTT
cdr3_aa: CASRIDRVNTEAFF

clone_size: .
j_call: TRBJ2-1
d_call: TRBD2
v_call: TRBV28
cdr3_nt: TGTGCCAGCAGTTCACCCTCAGCGGGAGGGCGGAATGAGCAGTTCTTC
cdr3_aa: CASSSPSAGGRNEQFF

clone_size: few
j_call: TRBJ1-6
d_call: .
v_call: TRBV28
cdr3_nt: TGTGCCAGCAGTTTTCGGACAGATAATTCACCCCTCCACTTT
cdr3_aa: CASSFRTDNSPLHF

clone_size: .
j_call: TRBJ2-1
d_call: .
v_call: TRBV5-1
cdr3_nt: TGCGCCAGCAGCTTTGGTAGCGTGTACAATGAGCAGTTCTTC
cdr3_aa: CASSFGSVYNEQFF

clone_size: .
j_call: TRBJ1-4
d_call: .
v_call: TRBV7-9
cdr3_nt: TGTGCCAGCAGCTCGCGGGGCGCAGCTAATGAAAAACTGTTTTTT
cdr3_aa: CASSSRGAANEKLFF

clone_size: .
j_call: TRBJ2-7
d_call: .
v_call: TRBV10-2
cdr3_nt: TGCGCCAGCAGCAACAGGATTAACTACGAGCAGTACTTC
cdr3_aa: CASSNRINYEQYF

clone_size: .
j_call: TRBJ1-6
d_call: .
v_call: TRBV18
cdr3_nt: TGTGCCAGCTCATCTGCGGGGTATAATTCACCCCTCCACTTT
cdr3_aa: CASSSAGYNSPLHF

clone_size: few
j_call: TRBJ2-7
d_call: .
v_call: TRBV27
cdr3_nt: TGTGCCAGCAACTCTCAATTGACAGGATCCTACGAGCAGTACTTC
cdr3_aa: CASNSQLTGSYEQYF

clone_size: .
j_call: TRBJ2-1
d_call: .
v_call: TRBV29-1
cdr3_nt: TGCAGCGTCGCCCGACAGGCAAACTACAATGAGCAGTTCTTC
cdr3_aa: CSVARQANYNEQFF

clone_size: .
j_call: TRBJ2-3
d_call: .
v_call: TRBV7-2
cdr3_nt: TGTGCCAGCAGCTGGGCTACAGATACGCAGTATTTT
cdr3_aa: CASSWATDTQYF

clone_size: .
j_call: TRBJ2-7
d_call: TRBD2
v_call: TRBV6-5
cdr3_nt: TGTGCCAGCAGTCGACTAGCGGGCGCCTCCGAGCAGTACTTC
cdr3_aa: CASSRLAGASEQYF

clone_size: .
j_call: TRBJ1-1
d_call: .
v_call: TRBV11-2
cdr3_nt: TGTGCCAGCAGGGCTTGGAGGGGCTCCTCTATTGAAGCTTTCTTT
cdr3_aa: CASRAWRGSSIEAFF

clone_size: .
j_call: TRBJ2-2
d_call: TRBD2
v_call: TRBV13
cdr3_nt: TGTGCCAGCAGCTCGACGACTAGCGGGGGCCTAAACACCGGGGAGCTGTTTTTT
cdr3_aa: CASSSTTSGGLNTGELFF

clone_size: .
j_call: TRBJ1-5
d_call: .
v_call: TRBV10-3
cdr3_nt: TGTGCCATCGGAGAACTGCGGGGCAATCAGCCCCAGCATTTT
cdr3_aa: CAIGELRGNQPQHF

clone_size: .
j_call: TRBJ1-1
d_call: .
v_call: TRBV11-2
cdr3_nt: TGTGCCAGCAGCAGACGGGGAGGGGGTGGCACTGAAGCTTTCTTT
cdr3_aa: CASSRRGGGGTEAFF

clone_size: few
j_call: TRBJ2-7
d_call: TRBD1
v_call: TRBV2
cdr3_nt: TGTGCCAGCAGTGAACAGGGGGCCGAGCAGTACTTC
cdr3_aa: CASSEQGAEQYF

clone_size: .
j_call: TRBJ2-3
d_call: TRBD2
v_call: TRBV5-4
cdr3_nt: TGTGCCAGCACCTACCCCGGACTAGCGGGTTACACAGATACGCAGTATTTT
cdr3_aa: CASTYPGLAGYTDTQYF

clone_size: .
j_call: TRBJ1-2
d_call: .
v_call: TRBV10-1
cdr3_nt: TGCGCCAGCGCTCAGGGCCTTAACTATGGCTACACCTTC
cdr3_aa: CASAQGLNYGYTF

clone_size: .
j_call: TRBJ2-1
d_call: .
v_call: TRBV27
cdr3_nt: TGTGCCAGCAGTTTAATAGCCTACAATGAGCAGTTCTTC
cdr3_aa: CASSLIAYNEQFF

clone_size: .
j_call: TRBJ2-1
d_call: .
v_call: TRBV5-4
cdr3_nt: TGTGCCAGCAGCTTTAAGGAGAGCTCCTACAATGAGCAGTTCTTC
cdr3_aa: CASSFKESSYNEQFF

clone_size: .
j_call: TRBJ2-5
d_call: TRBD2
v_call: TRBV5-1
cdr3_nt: TGCGCCAGCAGCTTGTCAGCAGTACCGGGGGGGAAGACCCAGTACTTC
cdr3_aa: CASSLSAVPGGKTQYF

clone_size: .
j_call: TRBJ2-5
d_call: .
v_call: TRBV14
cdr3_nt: TGTGCCAGCAGCCAGAAGATCGGGGGGCGGGAGACCCAGTACTTC
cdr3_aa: CASSQKIGGRETQYF

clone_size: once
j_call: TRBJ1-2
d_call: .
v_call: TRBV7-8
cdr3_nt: TGTGCCAGCAGCTTAGCCGAGACAGGAGGCTATGGCTACACCTTC
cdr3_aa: CASSLAETGGYGYTF

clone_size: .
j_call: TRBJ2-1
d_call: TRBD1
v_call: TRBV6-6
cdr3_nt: TGTGCCAGCAGTTACTACCAGGGGGCGCCCGGCAATGAGCAGTTCTTC
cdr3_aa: CASSYYQGAPGNEQFF

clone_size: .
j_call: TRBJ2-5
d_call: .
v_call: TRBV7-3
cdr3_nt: TGTGCCAGCAGCCGCGACAGTGGGCAAGAGACCCAGTACTTC
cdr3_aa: CASSRDSGQETQYF

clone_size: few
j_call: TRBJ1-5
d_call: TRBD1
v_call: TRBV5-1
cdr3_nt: TGCGCCAGCAGCCCTGACAGGGGCAATCAGCCCCAGCATTTT
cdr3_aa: CASSPDRGNQPQHF

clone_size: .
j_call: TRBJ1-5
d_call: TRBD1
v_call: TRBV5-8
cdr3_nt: TGTGCCAGCAGCCTAGACAGGGCCAGGAATCAGCCCCAGCATTTT
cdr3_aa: CASSLDRARNQPQHF

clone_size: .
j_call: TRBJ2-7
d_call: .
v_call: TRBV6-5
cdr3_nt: TGTGCCAGCAGCCAAACACTGACACCGACCTACGAGCAGTACTTC
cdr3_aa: CASSQTLTPTYEQYF

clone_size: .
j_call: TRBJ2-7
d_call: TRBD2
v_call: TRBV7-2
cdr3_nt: TGTGCCAGCAGCTTAACGGCTAGCGGGAAGGGGTACTTC
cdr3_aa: CASSLTASGKGYF

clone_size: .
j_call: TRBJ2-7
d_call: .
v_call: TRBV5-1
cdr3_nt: TGCGCCAGCAGCTTGGGACAGGTGACCGAGCAGTACTTC
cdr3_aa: CASSLGQVTEQYF

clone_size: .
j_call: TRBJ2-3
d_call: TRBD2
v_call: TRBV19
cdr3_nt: TGTGCCACCTCATTGGGGGGGGTCTTGGAAGATACGCAGTATTTT
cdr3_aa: CATSLGGVLEDTQYF

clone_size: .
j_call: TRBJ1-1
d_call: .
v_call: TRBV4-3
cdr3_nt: TGCGCCAGCAGCCAAGAGGGCAGGGGACACACTGAAGCTTTCTTT
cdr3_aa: CASSQEGRGHTEAFF

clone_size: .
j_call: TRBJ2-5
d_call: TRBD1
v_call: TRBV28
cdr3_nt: TGTGCCAGCAGAGGGACAGGGGGATTCCAAGAGACCCAGTACTTC
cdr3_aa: CASRGTGGFQETQYF

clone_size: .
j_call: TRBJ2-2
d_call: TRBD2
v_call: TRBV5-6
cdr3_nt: TGTGCCAGCAGATGGGGACTAGCGACCGGGGAGCTGTTTTTT
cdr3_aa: CASRWGLATGELFF

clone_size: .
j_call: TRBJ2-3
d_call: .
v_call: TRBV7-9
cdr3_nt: TGTGCCAGCAGCTTAGGTGATCTCGGAGCAGATACGCAGTATTTT
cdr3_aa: CASSLGDLGADTQYF

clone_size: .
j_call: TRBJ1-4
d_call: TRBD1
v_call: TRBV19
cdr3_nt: TGTGCCAGTTCCCGATTGACAGGGCAGTATGAAAAACTGTTTTTT
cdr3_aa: CASSRLTGQYEKLFF

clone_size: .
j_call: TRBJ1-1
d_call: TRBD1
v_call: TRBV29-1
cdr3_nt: TGCAGCGTCCACTTGACAGGGCCGAACACTGAAGCTTTCTTT
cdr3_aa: CSVHLTGPNTEAFF

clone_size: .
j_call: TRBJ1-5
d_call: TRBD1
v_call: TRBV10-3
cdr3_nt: TGTGCCACGAAAAAGGGACAGGGCGAGATTGGCAATCAGCCCCAGCATTTT
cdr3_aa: CATKKGQGEIGNQPQHF

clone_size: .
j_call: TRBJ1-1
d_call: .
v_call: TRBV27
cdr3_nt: TGTGCCAGCAGTTTTATAGGGGGGGCAGGCACTGAAGCTTTCTTT
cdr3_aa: CASSFIGGAGTEAFF

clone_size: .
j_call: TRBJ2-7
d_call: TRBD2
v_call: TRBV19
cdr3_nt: TGTGCCAGTAGGACTAGCGGGAGCTCCTACGAGCAGTACTTC
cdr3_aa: CASRTSGSSYEQYF

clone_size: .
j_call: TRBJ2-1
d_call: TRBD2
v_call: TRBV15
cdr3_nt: TGTGCCACCAGCAGAGTGGGACTAGGGGCCTACAATGAGCAGTTCTTC
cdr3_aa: CATSRVGLGAYNEQFF

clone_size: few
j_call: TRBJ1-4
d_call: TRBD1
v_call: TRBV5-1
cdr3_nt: TGCGCCAGCAGCTTAGCGGAGGGGGCTGGGGAAAAACTGTTTTTT
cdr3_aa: CASSLAEGAGEKLFF